Given below is one TCR beta chain in context. These data originate in a study of blood T cell repertoires in COVID-19. About the study: From the United States, Italy and Spain came samples of acute and convalescent COVID-19. Sources were T cells, B-cell-depleted T cells, or PBMCs; the material itself was cDNA or gDNA.

The V and J ends lost 6 bases and 1 base respectively, with 12 bases between them. CDR3 size: 14 residues. Germline assignment: CDR1 MNHEY and CDR2 SVGAGI. Original methodology: The authors estimated nucleated cell counts from reference gene primer amplification. The repertoire was sequenced with immunoSEQ multiplex PCR; TCRdb's copy has only in-frame clones and lacks some. The DNA was the basis for D and trimming; V, J and clone size are from that table. The sample includes roughly 60,000 clones, 70% to 90% of them seen just once. The rearrangement links TRBV6-5 to TRBJ1-1; D gene uncertain. This receptor was identified in a man between 65 and 79 years old with acute or convalescent COVID-19. Material for sequencing was peripheral blood. CDR3 protein: CASSSPTGNTEAFF. The CDR3 nucleotides read TGTGCCAGCAGCTCACCGACGGGGAACACTGAAGCTTTCTTT.